The 15 T cell receptor beta chains given below trace back to one sample, sequenced in a study of blood T cell repertoires in COVID-19. Some clones are missing from TCRdb's copy, which holds only in-frame ones; the method was immunoSEQ multiplex PCR. The sample lists about 220,000 clones; roughly 80% were seen once. Material for sequencing was PBMCs or T cells enriched from blood (not recorded which). All receptors come from a woman in her thirties or forties who had been exposed to COVID-19.

The V gene is TRBV7-2, the J gene TRBJ2-1; 11 positions agree with TRBD2. V trimming: 1 base; J trimming: 4 bases; junction bases outside the gene matches: 0. This CDR3 is 15 amino acids long. Germline CDR1 SGHTA, CDR2 FQGNSA. The CDR3 DNA reads as TGTGCCAGCAGCTTAGTAGCGGGGGGGTACAATGAGCAGTTCTTC. Translation gives CASSLVAGGYNEQFF.

The chain employs TRBV20-1 and TRBJ1-1; D gene uncertain. Germline V gives CDR1 DFQATT, CDR2 SNEGSKA (reference sequence). Deletions cut 7 bases from V and 4 bases from J, with 10 bases between. The length of the CDR3 is 11 residues. Written as DNA, the CDR3 is TGCAGTGTACCAGAGGCCACTGAAGCTTTCTTT. This sequence encodes CSVPEATEAFF.

V usage is TRBV9 and J usage is TRBJ1-6; 7 bases fit TRBD1. Germline loops: CDR1 SGDLS, CDR2 YYNGEE. This CDR3 spans 17 amino acids. After removal of 0 bases from V and 1 base from J, the junction contained 4 bases not matched to a gene. The CDR3 loop is CASSVGSGGSYNSPLHF. The CDR3 DNA is TGTGCCAGCAGCGTAGGTTCAGGGGGATCCTATAATTCACCCCTCCACTTT.

J is TRBJ2-7 and V is TRBV3-1 (or the pseudogene TRBV3-2); no firm D call. The CDR3 extends over 12 amino acids. Germline V gives CDR1 LGHDT, CDR2 YNNKEL (reference sequence). V shed 2 bases and J shed 0 bases, with 2 bases lying between them. CDR3 sequence reads: CASSQHSYEQYF. The DNA of the CDR3 is TGTGCCAGCAGCCAACACTCCTACGAGCAGTACTTC.

This rearrangement joins TRBV6-5 to TRBJ1-3, with D maybe TRBD1 (5 bases). This CDR3 spans 14 amino acids. V was cut by 5 bases and J by 1 base, with 9 bases left in between. Germline lookup yields CDR1 MNHEY and CDR2 SVGAGI. CDR3 coding DNA: TGTGCCAGCAGTCTTTCAGGGTCTGGAAACACCATATATTTT. This gives the protein CASSLSGSGNTIYF.

The V call is TRBV24-1, the J call TRBJ2-3; D ambiguous. V lost 6 bases, J lost 3 bases, and 9 bases lay in between. CDR1 and CDR2 (germline): KGHDR, SFDVKD. This CDR3 contains 13 residues. The CDR3 DNA reads TGTGCCACCAGTCGTCAGATAACAGATACGCAGTATTTT. This gives the protein CATSRQITDTQYF.

The rearrangement uses TRBV14 and TRBJ1-2; TRBD1 might be the D (6 bases). The germline V gene encodes CDR1 SGHDN and CDR2 FVKESK. V was shortened by 2 bases and J by 1 base, with 20 bases between the two germline ends. CDR3 size: 18 residues. The CDR3: CASSQMPGPTGYNYGYTF. CDR3 nucleotides: TGTGCCAGCAGCCAAATGCCCGGTCCAACAGGGTATAACTATGGCTACACCTTC.

The V call is TRBV5-1, the J call TRBJ2-2; 7 bases line up with TRBD1. The germline V gene has CDR1 SGHRS and CDR2 YFSETQ. The junction had 24 bases not matched to a gene; V was cut back by 4 bases and J by 6 bases. This CDR3 contains 20 residues. In DNA, the CDR3 is TGCGCCAGCAGCCGTACCGGACCCCCAGGACAGGTCGGCTGGGCCGGGGAGCTGTTTTTT. This encodes CASSRTGPPGQVGWAGELFF.

The chain uses TRBV18 and TRBJ1-5; D not resolved. The CDR3 totals 14 residues. V was cut by 2 bases and J by 0 bases, with 5 bases left in between. Per germline, CDR1 KGHSH and CDR2 LQKENI. In DNA form, the CDR3 reads TGTGCCAGCTCACCAGCACTTAGCAATCAGCCCCAGCATTTT. It codes for CASSPALSNQPQHF.

The genes are TRBV6-6 and TRBJ2-3; D remains unclear. This CDR3 spans 14 amino acids. CDR1 is MNHNY and CDR2 is SVGAGI in the germline V gene (reference sequence). V was clipped by 5 bases and J by 0 bases, with 9 bases between them. Here the CDR3 reads CASSPVTSTDTQYF. Written as DNA, the CDR3 is TGTGCCAGCAGTCCCGTTACTAGCACAGATACGCAGTATTTT.

This chain uses TRBV14 with TRBJ1-1; D is undetermined. Deletions cut 5 bases from V and 9 bases from J, with 22 bases between. The CDR3 has 15 amino acids. Germline values: CDR1 SGHDN, CDR2 FVKESK. The CDR3 coding sequence is TGTGCCAGCAGCTACAATCCATATGGCCTGTCTCAAGCTTTCTTT. Protein product: CASSYNPYGLSQAFF.

V and J are TRBV11-3 and TRBJ2-3; 7 bases are a match to TRBD1. Germline V gene lookup returns CDR1 SGHNT and CDR2 YENEEA. The V segment lost 4 bases and the J segment 4 bases; nucleotides outside the gene matches: 14. CDR3 length: 17 residues. The CDR3 loop is CASSSGATGKDPDTQYF. CDR3 in DNA: TGTGCCAGCAGCTCAGGGGCGACAGGGAAGGACCCAGATACGCAGTATTTT.

This chain uses TRBV5-6 with TRBJ2-7, with TRBD1 as a possible D gene (6 bases). Trimming took 0 bases from V and 0 from J, leaving 10 bases between them. The CDR3 has 15 amino acids. Germline loops: CDR1 SGHDT, CDR2 YYEEEE. The CDR3 nucleotides read TGTGCCAGCAGCTTGGGCCAGGGGATCTCCTACGAGCAGTACTTC. It codes for CASSLGQGISYEQYF.

The genes are TRBV2 and TRBJ1-6; D uncertain. The CDR3 runs to 13 residues. V lost 7 bases and J lost 6, with 10 bases in between. From germline, CDR1 is SNHLY and CDR2 FYNNEI. The CDR3 spells CASIRVPNSPLHF. Written as DNA, the CDR3 is TGTGCCAGCATTCGGGTCCCTAATTCACCCCTCCACTTT.

The chain combines TRBV7-3 with TRBJ2-7; possibly TRBD1 for D (6 bases). The length of the CDR3 is 13 residues. Germline CDR1 SGHTA, CDR2 FQGTGA. The V gene lost 4 bases and the J gene lost 4 bases, with 11 bases spanning the gap. The CDR3 loop is CASSSHTGYEQYF. The CDR3 nucleotides read TGTGCCAGCAGCTCTCATACAGGGTACGAGCAGTACTTC.